This T cell receptor beta chain originates from a study of blood T cell repertoires in COVID-19. Sequencing was performed with immunoSEQ multiplex PCR; in TCRdb, only in-frame clones are kept and a portion is missing. Of about 140,000 clones in the sample, 81% were seen once. V trimming: 0 bases; J trimming: 0 bases; junction bases outside the gene matches: 1. Germline CDR1 reads SEHNR; CDR2 reads FQNEAQ (reference sequence). This CDR3 region has 15 residues. What was sequenced was peripheral blood. The TCR comes from a human donor in a cohort sampled during active COVID-19. The chain recombines TRBV7-9 with TRBJ2-7; 8 bases are shared with TRBD1. This CDR3 is CASSLADRGSYEQYF. CDR3 coding DNA: TGTGCCAGCAGCTTAGCAGACAGGGGCTCCTACGAGCAGTACTTC.